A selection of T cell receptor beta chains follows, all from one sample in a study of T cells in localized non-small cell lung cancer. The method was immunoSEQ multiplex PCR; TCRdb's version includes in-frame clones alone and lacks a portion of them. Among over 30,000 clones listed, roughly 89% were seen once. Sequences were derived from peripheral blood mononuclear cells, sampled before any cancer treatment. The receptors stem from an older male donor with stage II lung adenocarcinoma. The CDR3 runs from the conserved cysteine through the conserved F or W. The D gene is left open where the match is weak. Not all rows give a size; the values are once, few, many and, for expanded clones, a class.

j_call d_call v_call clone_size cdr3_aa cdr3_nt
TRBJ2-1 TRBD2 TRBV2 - CASSPGLAGVEQFF TGTGCCAGCAGCCCGGGACTAGCGGGAGTTGAGCAGTTCTTC
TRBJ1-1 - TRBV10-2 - CASSRTDGNTEAFF TGCGCCAGCAGCCGGACAGACGGGAACACTGAAGCTTTCTTT
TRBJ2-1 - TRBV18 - CASSPLADPNEQFF TGTGCCAGCTCACCACTAGCAGACCCAAATGAGCAGTTCTTC
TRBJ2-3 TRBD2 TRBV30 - CAWSVLAGDTDTQYF TGTGCCTGGAGTGTACTAGCGGGGGACACAGATACGCAGTATTTT
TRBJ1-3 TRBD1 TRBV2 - CASSQQGAGNTIYF TGTGCCAGCAGTCAACAGGGGGCGGGCAACACCATATATTTT
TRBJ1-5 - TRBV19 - CASSIGGGQDQPQHF TGTGCCAGTAGTATTGGGGGGGGGCAAGATCAGCCCCAGCATTTT
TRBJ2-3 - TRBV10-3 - CAISEGGSGTDTQYF TGTGCCATCAGTGAAGGGGGGTCAGGCACAGATACGCAGTATTTT
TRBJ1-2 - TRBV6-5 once CASSYPESNYGYTF TGTGCCAGCAGTTACCCCGAATCTAACTATGGCTACACCTTC
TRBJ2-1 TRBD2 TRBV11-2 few CASSLAVRSGSGEQFF TGTGCCAGCAGCCTGGCGGTGCGAAGCGGGAGCGGAGAGCAGTTCTTC
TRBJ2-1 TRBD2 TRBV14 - CASSPLAGARDEQFF TGTGCCAGCAGCCCGCTAGCGGGAGCTCGGGATGAGCAGTTCTTC
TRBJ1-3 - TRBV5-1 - CASSLGGRGFDTIYF TGCGCCAGCAGCTTGGGAGGCAGGGGATTTGACACCATATATTTT
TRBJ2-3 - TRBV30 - CAWSVGLASGDTQYF TGTGCCTGGAGTGTGGGACTCGCGTCTGGAGATACGCAGTATTTT
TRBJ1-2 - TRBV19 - CASRITGLNYGYTF TGTGCCAGTAGGATCACAGGGCTGAACTATGGCTACACCTTC
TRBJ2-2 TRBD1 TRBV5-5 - CASSFPGTVNGELFF TGTGCCAGCAGCTTTCCCGGGACAGTTAACGGGGAGCTGTTTTTT